The rows below give T cell receptor beta chains drawn from one sample of a study of human T cells and chemical hapten exposure. TCRdb itself ran the RACE reads through MiXCR, one entry per CDR3 protein. This sample carries 33,000 or so distinct CDR3 sequences, around 12% of them seen once, and the ten largest clones take around 1.9%. The source material was whole blood, sampled in connection with sensitization to the hapten diphenylcyclopropenone (DPC). The receptors derive from a woman aged 40 to 55 with alopecia areata. Some clones in this sample may be carry-over from other donors' samples. The CDR3 runs from the conserved cysteine through the conserved F or W. D genes are given only for firm matches. Clone size is given for some rows only: seen once, a few or many times, or a class if the clone is expanded.

V	D	J	size	DNA	CDR3
TRBV28	.	TRBJ2-5	few	TGTGCCAGCAGCCTCACCCAAGAGACCCAGTACTTC	CASSLTQETQYF
TRBV29-1	.	TRBJ1-2	few	TGCAGCGTTAATGGCTACACCTTC	CSVNGYTF
TRBV28	.	TRBJ2-5	.	TGTGCCAGCAGCTCCGGGAGAGGCACCGGAGAGACCCAGTACTTC	CASSSGRGTGETQYF
TRBV30	.	TRBJ2-3	many	TGTGCCTGGAGCCAGGGGGATACGCAGTATTTT	CAWSQGDTQYF
TRBV6-5	TRBD1	TRBJ1-2	many	TGTGCCAGCAGGAAACTACCGACAGGGGGCAACTATGGCTACACCTTC	CASRKLPTGGNYGYTF
TRBV20-1	.	TRBJ1-1	many	TGCAGTGCTAACCAGGATGAAGCTTTCTTT	CSANQDEAFF
TRBV12-3/TRBV12-4	TRBD2	TRBJ2-1	many	TGTGCCAGCAGTTTAGTACTAGCGAACGATGAGCAGTTCTTC	CASSLVLANDEQFF
TRBV7-2	.	TRBJ1-5	few	TGTGCCAGCAGCCTGGACACCAATCAGCCCCAGCATTTT	CASSLDTNQPQHF
TRBV7-9	TRBD1	TRBJ1-6	many	TGTGCCAGCAGCCTGGACAGGGAAAATTCACCCCTCCACTTT	CASSLDRENSPLHF
TRBV28	TRBD2	TRBJ2-1	many	TGTGCCAGCAGTCTCCCGGGGGGACTCAATGAGCAGTTCTTC	CASSLPGGLNEQFF
TRBV5-1	TRBD2	TRBJ2-3	many	TGCGCCAGCAGCTTGGACTATAGCGGGAGCACAGATACGCAGTATTTT	CASSLDYSGSTDTQYF
TRBV20-1	.	TRBJ2-7	few	TGCAGTGCTAGTATCGGCCGGGTGCAGTACTTC	CSASIGRVQYF
TRBV5-5	.	TRBJ2-1	few	TGTGCCAGCAGCTTGGTGATTGCGGACAATGAGCAGTTCTTC	CASSLVIADNEQFF
TRBV5-5	TRBD2	TRBJ2-1	medium-sized	TGTGCCAGCAGCCACGGGGGGGCACCCTACAATGAGCAGTTCTTC	CASSHGGAPYNEQFF
TRBV29-1	TRBD1	TRBJ1-2	many	TGCAGCGTTGAAGTGTTGCAGGGGGGCGGCTACACCTTC	CSVEVLQGGGYTF